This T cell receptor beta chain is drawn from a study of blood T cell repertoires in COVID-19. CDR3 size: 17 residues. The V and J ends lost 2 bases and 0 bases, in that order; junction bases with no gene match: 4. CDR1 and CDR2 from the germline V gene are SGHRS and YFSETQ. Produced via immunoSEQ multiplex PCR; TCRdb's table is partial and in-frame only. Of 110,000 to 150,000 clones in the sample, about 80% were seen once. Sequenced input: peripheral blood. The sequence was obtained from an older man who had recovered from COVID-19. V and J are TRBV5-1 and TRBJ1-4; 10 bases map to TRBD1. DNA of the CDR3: TGCGCCAGCAGCTTCGACAGGGGGCGGACAACTAATGAAAAACTGTTTTTT. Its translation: CASSFDRGRTTNEKLFF.